Sequencing of this T cell receptor (beta chain) was carried out in a study of cytomegalovirus exposure and HLA in healthy donors. Study information: Ancestry clustering placed 70% to 85% of 350 to 500 genotyped donors in the Caucasian-associated cluster. Broader study findings: According to a later analysis, most TCR beta chains associated with CMV appeared HLA-restricted. Presence/absence analyses treated sequencing depth as roughly uniform across donors.

13 Jbeta primers and 60 Vbeta primers were used for the PCR. Here immunoSEQ multiplex PCR was the method, and the copy in TCRdb shows in-frame clones only, minus some. The top ten clones hold around 2.6% of a sample with roughly 120,000 clones, over 65% of them seen once. About this clone itself: Its antigen is still unknown.

The TCR sequence derives from a woman aged 18-29 years in good health and CMV-seronegative. Sequencing used PBMCs.

The chain's CDR3 is CASSADGYSEGTEAFF. Here the CDR3 DNA reads TGTGCCAGCAGCGCGGACGGATACTCCGAGGGCACTGAAGCTTTCTTT. V gene TRBV7-9 combines with J gene TRBJ1-1; D remains unclear. The V and J ends lost 5 bases and 4 bases respectively, with 20 bases between them. Germline V CDR1 and CDR2: SEHNR, FQNEAQ (reference sequence). The CDR3 runs to 16 residues.